Following are 18 T cell receptor beta chains from one sample sequenced in a study of CD8 T cells in Susac syndrome. It was with random hexamers that about 0.45 to 1 ug RNA was reverse transcribed. TCRdb re-analysed the immunoSEQ multiplex PCR reads in MiXCR, keeping a single row per CDR3 protein. The table includes over 150,000 distinct CDR3 sequences, approximately 93% detected once. Input material: CD4+ T cells from PBMCs. Receptor source: a human donor with multiple sclerosis.

The sample holds one count of this clonotype. DNA of the CDR3: TGTGCCACCAGTCGGGGGGCCCTCCAAGAGACCCAGTACTTC. Amino acid sequence: CATSRGALQETQYF. This chain connects TRBV24-1 to TRBJ2-5; a possible D gene is TRBD2 (7 bases). Trimming removed 6 bases at V and 1 base at J, with 11 bases between. The CDR3 loop spans 14 amino acids. Germline loops: CDR1 KGHDR, CDR2 SFDVKD.

The J gene is TRBJ2-7, the V gene TRBV5-1; 9 positions agree with TRBD2. Looked up from germline, CDR1 is SGHRS and CDR2 is YFSETQ. This CDR3 spans 15 amino acids. The trim removed 4 bases at V and 5 bases at J, leaving 10 bases unmatched. The CDR3 loop is CASSPRTSDSNEQYF. CDR3 DNA sequence: TGCGCCAGCAGCCCACGGACTAGCGATTCCAACGAGCAGTACTTC.

The chain is built from TRBV5-1 and TRBJ2-5; D tentatively fits TRBD1 or TRBD2 (6 bases each). The V end lost 4 bases, the J end lost 5 bases, and 12 bases lay between the germline ends. This CDR3 region has 13 residues. Germline lookup yields CDR1 SGHRS and CDR2 YFSETQ. This chain's CDR3 is CASSDGGLETQYF. As DNA, the CDR3 is TGCGCCAGCAGCGACGGGGGCTTGGAGACCCAGTACTTC.

The CDR3: CSARPPGLIYEQYF. In nucleotides, the CDR3 is TGCAGTGCTAGACCCCCGGGACTAATCTACGAGCAGTACTTC. This chain links TRBV20-1 with TRBJ2-7; the match to TRBD2 covers 7 bases. Germline assignment: CDR1 DFQATT and CDR2 SNEGSKA (reference sequence). The CDR3 sequence is 14 residues long. V lost 2 bases to trimming and J lost 3 bases; unmatched junction nucleotides: 7.

V gene TRBV11-2 combines with J gene TRBJ2-5; TRBD2 matches at 8 bases. The CDR3 is 17 amino acids. J lost 1 base, V lost 5 bases, and 12 bases had no gene match. CDR1 is SGHAT, CDR2 FQNNGV, per germline. The CDR3 DNA reads TGTGCCAGCAGCACCGGGGTGGTAGCGGGGATCCAAGAGACCCAGTACTTC. It encodes CASSTGVVAGIQETQYF.

The chain uses TRBV5-1 and TRBJ2-5, with 7 bases fitting TRBD2. Germline V lookup: CDR1 SGHRS, CDR2 YFSETQ. Trimming cost V 3 bases and J 3 bases; bases outside gene matches: 5. The CDR3 spans 14 residues. The CDR3 region has the DNA TGCGCCAGCAGCTCTAGGACTAGAAAAGAGACCCAGTACTTC. It is translated as CASSSRTRKETQYF.

This chain connects TRBV7-2 to TRBJ2-4; a possible D gene is TRBD1 (6 bases). CDR3 size: 13 residues. V was clipped by 4 bases and J by 11 bases, with 15 bases between them. Germline V gene lookup returns CDR1 SGHTA and CDR2 FQGNSA. The CDR3 DNA reads TGTGCCAGCAGCTCACGGACAGACCACTTTCAGTACTTC. Its protein is CASSSRTDHFQYF.

The CDR3 loop is CSAMGLAGASDTQYF. As DNA, the CDR3 is TGCAGTGCTATGGGACTAGCGGGGGCCTCAGATACGCAGTATTTT. The chain joins TRBV20-1 to TRBJ2-3; 14 positions agree with TRBD2. The V gene's germline CDR1 is DFQATT and CDR2 SNEGSKA (reference sequence). The junction had 4 bases not matched to a gene; V was cut back by 4 bases and J by 4 bases. The length of the CDR3 is 15 residues.

The rearrangement links TRBV5-1 to TRBJ2-2; 9 bases agree with TRBD1. Germline V gives CDR1 SGHRS, CDR2 YFSETQ. The CDR3 consists of 14 residues. V dropped 0 bases and J dropped 6; count of bases not matched to a gene: 0. The CDR3 DNA reads TGCGCCAGCAGCTTGGACAGGGGGCCCGGGGAGCTGTTTTTT. Translation gives CASSLDRGPGELFF. The full variable domain, rest sourced from reference TRBV5-1 and TRBJ2-2, is KAGVTQTPRYLIKTRGQQVTLSCSPISGHRSVSWYQQTPGQGLQFLFEYFSETQRNKGNFPGRFSGRQFSNSRSEMNVSTLELGDSALYLCASSLDRGPGELFFGEGSRLTVL.

The chain recombines TRBV10-3 with TRBJ2-1; 14 positions match TRBD2. The germline V gene encodes CDR1 ENHRY and CDR2 SYGVKD. This CDR3 has 16 residues. V shed 4 bases and J 9 bases; nucleotides not matched to a gene: 8. DNA for the CDR3: TGTGCCATCAGTGGAAAACCGGGACTAGCGGGAGTTGAGCAGTTCTTC. It specifies CAISGKPGLAGVEQFF.

This clonotype was counted a single time. The chain couples TRBV7-3 to TRBJ2-1; 7 nucleotides align to TRBD1. The ends lost 5 bases at V and 7 bases at J; junction bases unmatched: 11. The CDR3 sequence is 15 residues long. The germline CDR1 and CDR2 sequences are SGHTA and FQGTGA. The CDR3 coding sequence is TGTGCCAGCAGCCGGGACAGCGCCCGGTGGAATGAGCAGTTCTTC. Its translation is CASSRDSARWNEQFF. Together with reference TRBV7-3 and TRBJ2-1, the CDR3 gives the full variable domain: GAGVSQTPSNKVTEKGKYVELRCDPISGHTALYWYRQSLGQGPEFLIYFQGTGAADDSGLPNDRFFAVRPEGSVSTLKIQRTERGDSAVYLCASSRDSARWNEQFFGPGTRLTVL.

V gene TRBV3-1 combines with J gene TRBJ2-7; 8 bases are shared with TRBD2. V dropped 3 bases and J dropped 4; count of bases not matched to a gene: 8. Germline loops: CDR1 LGHDT, CDR2 YNNKEL (reference sequence). The CDR3 runs to 15 residues. This CDR3 is CASSQQAGVIYEQYF. The CDR3 region has the DNA TGTGCCAGCAGCCAGCAAGCGGGAGTGATTTACGAGCAGTACTTC.

The chain combines TRBV12-3 or TRBV12-4 with TRBJ2-1; possibly TRBD1 or TRBD2 for D (5 bases each). The V end lost 5 bases, the J end lost 7 bases, and 15 bases lay between the germline ends. This CDR3 region has 14 residues. CDR3 sequence (DNA): TGTGCCAGCAGTCCCCCCCCGGGGCGGAATGAGCAGTTCTTC. Residues: CASSPPPGRNEQFF.

V gene TRBV6-5 combines with J gene TRBJ1-1; possibly TRBD1 for D (6 bases). The CDR3 has 16 residues. V was pared by 0 bases and J by 5 bases, with 16 bases between. CDR1 and CDR2 (germline): MNHEY, SVGAGI. The CDR3 loop is CASSYSGGGRGTEAFF. As DNA, the CDR3 is TGTGCCAGCAGTTACTCAGGAGGGGGGCGAGGAACTGAAGCTTTCTTT.

The chain joins TRBV4-1 to TRBJ1-1, with D maybe TRBD1 (5 bases). The germline V and J ends were trimmed by 5 bases and 3 bases, with 16 bases remaining between them. CDR1 MGHRA and CDR2 YSYEKL come from the germline V gene. The CDR3 sequence is 15 residues long. CDR3 loop: CASSTQGGSDTEAFF. The CDR3 DNA sequence: TGCGCCAGCAGCACCCAGGGAGGCTCGGACACTGAAGCTTTCTTT.

The chain carries TRBV18 and TRBJ2-1; D gene ambiguous. V was cut by 3 bases and J by 6 bases, with 9 bases left in between. This CDR3 is 13 amino acids long. Germline values: CDR1 KGHSH, CDR2 LQKENI. CDR3 sequence reads: CASSPPDRNEQFF. CDR3 nucleotides: TGTGCCAGCTCACCCCCCGATCGCAATGAGCAGTTCTTC.

This chain links TRBV4-3 with TRBJ1-2, with 7 bases lining up with TRBD1. This CDR3 region has 16 residues. The V gene end was trimmed by 3 bases and the J gene end by 5 bases; junction bases not matched to a gene: 12. CDR1 is LGHNA, CDR2 YSLEER, per germline. The CDR3 sequence: CASSHPAGGGRYGYTF. DNA of the CDR3: TGCGCCAGCAGCCACCCTGCAGGGGGAGGGAGGTATGGCTACACCTTC.

For this clonotype: The junction departs from the called germline gene at one end, perhaps through a read error. This chain joins TRBV29-1 and TRBJ2-3; 11 bases line up with TRBD1. Germline loops: CDR1 SQVTM, CDR2 ANQGSEA. This CDR3 is built from 13 residues. This CDR3 is CSARTGGTDTQFF. The CDR3 nucleotides are TGCAGCGCAAGGACAGGGGGCACAGATACGCAGTTTTTT.